Presented here are 15 T cell receptor beta chains from one specimen sequenced in a study of blood T cell repertoires in COVID-19. The table came from immunoSEQ multiplex PCR; TCRdb's copy has only in-frame clones and leaves some out. This sample has 65,000 to 85,000 clones, with about 90% found just once. The sequencing sample was made of peripheral blood. These receptors originate from a human donor in a cohort sampled during active COVID-19.

V usage is TRBV18 and J usage is TRBJ2-7; D is perhaps TRBD2 (6 bases). This CDR3 contains 14 residues. V was cut by 3 bases and J by 2 bases, with 11 bases left in between. CDR1 and CDR2 from the germline V gene are KGHSH and LQKENI. The CDR3 DNA is TGTGCCAGCTCACCCCTAGCGAAGACCTACGAGCAGTACTTC. It specifies CASSPLAKTYEQYF.

The V call is TRBV27, the J call TRBJ2-2, with unresolved D. Trimming left V 7 bases short and J 7 bases short, with 16 bases between. CDR3 size: 14 residues. CDR1 and CDR2 from the germline V gene are MNHEY and SMNVEV (reference sequence). CDR3 sequence reads: CASTPQWLSGELFF. CDR3 DNA sequence: TGTGCCAGCACCCCTCAATGGTTGAGCGGGGAGCTGTTTTTT.

Here the CDR3 reads CASSPGPGETNHEQYF. CDR3 nucleotide sequence: TGTGCCAGCAGCCCCGGACCGGGAGAAACCAACCACGAGCAGTACTTC. The genes are TRBV5-4 and TRBJ2-7; perhaps TRBD2 as D (6 bases). Germline V gene data show CDR1 as SGHNT and CDR2 as YYREEE (reference sequence). V was cut by 4 bases and J by 5 bases, with 22 bases left in between. The CDR3 is 16 residues long.

V usage is TRBV18 and J usage is TRBJ2-5; 9 bases map to TRBD2. This CDR3 spans 15 amino acids. V lost 3 bases and J lost 2; bases outside the gene matches: 4. Germline values: CDR1 KGHSH, CDR2 LQKENI. The chain's CDR3 is CASSPGLAVQETQYF. In nucleotides, the CDR3 is TGTGCCAGCTCACCGGGACTAGCAGTTCAAGAGACCCAGTACTTC.

The chain joins TRBV19 to TRBJ1-1; D possibly corresponds to TRBD1 (5 bases). The CDR3 has 15 residues. Per germline, CDR1 LNHDA and CDR2 SQIVND (reference sequence). The ends were cut back, 3 bases at V and 5 bases at J, with 16 bases in the middle. This chain's CDR3 is CASSISSGRSTEAFF. The CDR3 nucleotides read TGTGCCAGTAGTATTTCTTCAGGGAGGTCGACTGAAGCTTTCTTT.

CDR3 protein: CASSRSRGTATNEKLFF. The CDR3 DNA reads TGTGCCAGTAGTAGGAGTAGAGGAACCGCAACTAATGAAAAACTGTTTTTT. This chain connects TRBV19 to TRBJ1-4; D gene unclear. V dropped 4 bases and J dropped 0 bases, with 15 bases sitting between them. The germline gives CDR1 LNHDA, CDR2 SQIVND (reference sequence). The CDR3 is made up of 17 amino acids.

The chain employs TRBV5-1 and TRBJ1-4, with a weak D call TRBD1 (5 bases). The CDR3 length is 19 residues. V lost 0 bases, J lost 2 bases, and 20 bases lay in between. The germline gives CDR1 SGHRS, CDR2 YFSETQ. DNA of the CDR3: TGCGCCAGCAGCTTGGAATTCTTGTCCAGGGAGGCCACTAATGAAAAACTGTTTTTT. This gives the protein CASSLEFLSREATNEKLFF.

The chain uses TRBV27 and TRBJ2-3, with D maybe TRBD1 (6 bases). The germline V gene encodes CDR1 MNHEY and CDR2 SMNVEV (reference sequence). The CDR3 has 15 amino acids. Trimming pared 2 bases from V and 2 bases from J, leaving 11 bases between. CDR3 DNA sequence: TGTGCCAGCAGTTTAATGAGGGGGTACACAGATACGCAGTATTTT. Translation gives CASSLMRGYTDTQYF.

This chain uses TRBV19 with TRBJ1-3, with TRBD1 as a possible D gene (5 bases). In germline, CDR1 is LNHDA, CDR2 SQIVND (reference sequence). V lost 8 bases, J lost 0 bases, and 20 bases lay in between. CDR3 length equals 17 residues. The CDR3 DNA is TGTGCCAGTTCTCACCGGGGCGCGGGAAGCTCTGGAAACACCATATATTTT. It specifies CASSHRGAGSSGNTIYF.

This clone was counted once. J is TRBJ1-2 and V is TRBV6-6; D remains ambiguous. Germline-derived CDR1 and CDR2 are MNHNY and SVGAGI (reference sequence). The CDR3 extends over 14 amino acids. V gave up 0 bases and J gave up 2 bases, with 7 bases separating them. In nucleotides, the CDR3 is TGTGCCAGCAGTTACTCGAGGGAAAACTATGGCTACACCTTC. This translates into CASSYSRENYGYTF.

This rearrangement joins TRBV12-3 or TRBV12-4 to TRBJ1-1; D possibly corresponds to TRBD1 (5 bases). Deletions cut 10 bases from V and 1 base from J, with 13 bases between. The CDR3 is made up of 13 amino acids. The CDR3 loop reads CATAGQGNTEAFF. As DNA, the CDR3 is TGTGCCACCGCGGGGCAGGGGAACACTGAAGCTTTCTTT.

The V call is TRBV19, the J call TRBJ2-7; 11 bases align to TRBD2. CDR3 size: 15 residues. Germline-derived CDR1 and CDR2 are LNHDA and SQIVND (reference sequence). V lost 4 bases to trimming and J lost 2 bases; unmatched junction nucleotides: 4. The CDR3 bases are TGTGCCAGTAGTAAGGGGACTAGCGGTGCCTACGAGCAGTACTTC. Protein sequence: CASSKGTSGAYEQYF.

J is TRBJ1-6 and V is TRBV7-2, with D uncertain. The length of the CDR3 is 11 residues. Germline CDR1 is SGHTA and CDR2 is FQGNSA. Trimming took 1 base from V and 14 from J, leaving 6 bases between them. CDR3: CASSLGGTLHF. Here the CDR3 DNA reads TGTGCCAGCAGCTTAGGAGGAACCCTCCACTTT.

This chain links TRBV6-5 with TRBJ1-6; D ambiguous. This CDR3 spans 14 amino acids. Trimming cost V 7 bases and J 4 bases, with 11 bases left between them. Germline CDR1 reads MNHEY; CDR2 reads SVGAGI. DNA for the CDR3: TGTGCCAGCACCGAGGGAGGTTATAATTCACCCCTCCACTTT. This encodes CASTEGGYNSPLHF.

The rearrangement uses TRBV19 and TRBJ2-7; 9 bases fit TRBD2. With V trimmed by 5 bases and J by 3 bases, 2 bases remained unmatched. The CDR3 has 13 amino acids. CDR1 is LNHDA, CDR2 SQIVND, per germline (reference sequence). The CDR3 nucleotides read TGTGCCAGTAGTCCTAGCGGGATCTACGAGCAGTACTTC. Amino acids: CASSPSGIYEQYF.